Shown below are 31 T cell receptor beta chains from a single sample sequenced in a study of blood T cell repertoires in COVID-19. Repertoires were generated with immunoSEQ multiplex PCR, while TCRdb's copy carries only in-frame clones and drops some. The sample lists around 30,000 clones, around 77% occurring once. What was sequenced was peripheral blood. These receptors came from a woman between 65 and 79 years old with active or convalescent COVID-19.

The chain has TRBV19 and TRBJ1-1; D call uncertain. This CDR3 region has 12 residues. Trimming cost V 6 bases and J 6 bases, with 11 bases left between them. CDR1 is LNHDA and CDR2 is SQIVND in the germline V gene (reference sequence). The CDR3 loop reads CASRLIGAEAFF. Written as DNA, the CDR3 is TGTGCCAGTAGGCTTATCGGAGCTGAAGCTTTCTTT.

The CDR3 is CASSLRGQGASEAFF. CDR3 bases: TGTGCCAGCAGCTTACGGGGACAGGGGGCATCTGAAGCTTTCTTT. The chain uses TRBV7-2 and TRBJ1-1; 12 bases agree with TRBD1. The V and J ends lost 2 bases and 6 bases, in that order; junction bases with no gene match: 4. CDR1 is SGHTA, CDR2 FQGNSA, per germline. The CDR3 runs 15 residues.

CDR3 in amino acids: CAGDFADRAYEQYF. The DNA of the CDR3 is TGTGCCGGAGACTTTGCGGACAGGGCCTACGAGCAGTACTTC. V gene TRBV30 combines with J gene TRBJ2-7; 8 positions match TRBD1. V shed 8 bases, J shed 2 bases, and the junction held 11 bases outside the gene matches. Germline lookup yields CDR1 GTSNPN and CDR2 SVGIG (reference sequence). The CDR3 runs to 14 residues.

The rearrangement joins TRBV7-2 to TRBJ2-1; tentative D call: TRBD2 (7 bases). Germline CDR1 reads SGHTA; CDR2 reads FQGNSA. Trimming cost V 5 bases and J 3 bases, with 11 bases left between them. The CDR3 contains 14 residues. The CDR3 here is CASSTGTIYNEQFF. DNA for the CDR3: TGTGCCAGCAGCACAGGGACTATCTACAATGAGCAGTTCTTC.

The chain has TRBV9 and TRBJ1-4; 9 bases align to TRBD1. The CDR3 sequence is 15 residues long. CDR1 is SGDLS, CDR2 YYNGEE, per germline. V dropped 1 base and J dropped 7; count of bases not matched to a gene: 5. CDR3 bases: TGTGCCAGCAGCGTATGGGGACAGGGAGGTGAAAAACTGTTTTTT. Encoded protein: CASSVWGQGGEKLFF.

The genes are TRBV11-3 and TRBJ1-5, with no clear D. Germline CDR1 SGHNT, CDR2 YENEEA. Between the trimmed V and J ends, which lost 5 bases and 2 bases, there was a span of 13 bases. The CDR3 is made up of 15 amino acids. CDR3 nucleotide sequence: TGTGCCAGCAGCCCCACCCGAGGGTGCAATCAGCCCCAGCATTTT. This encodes CASSPTRGCNQPQHF.

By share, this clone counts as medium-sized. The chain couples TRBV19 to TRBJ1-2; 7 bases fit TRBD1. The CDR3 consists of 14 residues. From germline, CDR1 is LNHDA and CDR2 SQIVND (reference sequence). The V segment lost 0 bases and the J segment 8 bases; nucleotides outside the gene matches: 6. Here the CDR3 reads CASSIDLQGMGYTF. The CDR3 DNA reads TGTGCCAGTAGTATAGATTTACAGGGGATGGGCTACACCTTC.

This CDR3 is CASSSGVSGGYNEQFF. CDR3 in DNA: TGTGCCAGCAGTTCGGGGGTTAGCGGGGGTTACAATGAGCAGTTCTTC. The rearrangement links TRBV27 to TRBJ2-1; 9 positions match TRBD2. Germline assignment: CDR1 MNHEY and CDR2 SMNVEV (reference sequence). Unmatched junction bases numbered 8, after V lost 4 bases and J lost 4 bases. The CDR3 is 16 residues long.

For the CDR3, the DNA is TGTGCCAGCAGTTCTAGGGACAGGCCAAACTATGGCTACACCTTC. Translation gives CASSSRDRPNYGYTF. The V gene is TRBV6-2 or TRBV6-3, the J gene TRBJ1-2; 8 positions agree with TRBD1. CDR3 length equals 15 residues. Looked up from germline, CDR1 is MNHEY and CDR2 is SVGEGT. V dropped 4 bases and J dropped 2; count of bases not matched to a gene: 6.

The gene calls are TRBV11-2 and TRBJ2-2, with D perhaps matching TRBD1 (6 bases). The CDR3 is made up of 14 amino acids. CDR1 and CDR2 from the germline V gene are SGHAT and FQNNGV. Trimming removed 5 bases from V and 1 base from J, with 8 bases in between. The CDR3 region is CASSKTGNTGELFF. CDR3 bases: TGTGCCAGCAGCAAGACAGGGAACACCGGGGAGCTGTTTTTT.

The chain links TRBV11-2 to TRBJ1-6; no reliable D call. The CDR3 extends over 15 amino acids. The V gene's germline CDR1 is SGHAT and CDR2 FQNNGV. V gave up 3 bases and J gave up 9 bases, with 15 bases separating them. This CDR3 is CASSFRGIEFSPLHF. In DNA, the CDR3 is TGTGCCAGCAGCTTTAGAGGGATCGAATTTTCACCCCTCCACTTT. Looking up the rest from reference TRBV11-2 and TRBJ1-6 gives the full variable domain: EAGVAQSPRYKIIEKRQSVAFWCNPISGHATLYWYQQILGQGPKLLIQFQNNGVVDDSQLPKDRFSAERLKGVDSTLKIQPAKLEDSAVYLCASSFRGIEFSPLHFGNGTRLTVT.

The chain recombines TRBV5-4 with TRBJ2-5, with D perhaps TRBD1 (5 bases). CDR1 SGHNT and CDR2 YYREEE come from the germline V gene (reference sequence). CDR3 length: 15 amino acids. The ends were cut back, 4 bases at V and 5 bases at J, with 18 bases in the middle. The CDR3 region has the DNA TGTGCCAGCAGCCCCGACAGTACCTCGGCGGAGACCCAGTACTTC. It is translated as CASSPDSTSAETQYF.

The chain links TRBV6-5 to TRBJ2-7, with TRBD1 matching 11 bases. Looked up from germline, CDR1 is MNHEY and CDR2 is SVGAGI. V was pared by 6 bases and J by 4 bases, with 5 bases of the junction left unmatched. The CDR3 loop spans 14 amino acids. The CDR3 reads CASRNGQGAYEQYF. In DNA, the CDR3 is TGTGCCAGCAGAAACGGACAGGGGGCATACGAGCAGTACTTC.

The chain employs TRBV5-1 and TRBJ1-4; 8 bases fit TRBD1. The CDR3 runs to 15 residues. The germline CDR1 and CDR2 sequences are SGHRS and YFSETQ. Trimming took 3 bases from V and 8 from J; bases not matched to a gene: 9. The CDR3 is CASSSQGAQGEKLFF. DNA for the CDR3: TGCGCCAGCAGCTCGCAGGGGGCGCAAGGAGAAAAACTGTTTTTT.

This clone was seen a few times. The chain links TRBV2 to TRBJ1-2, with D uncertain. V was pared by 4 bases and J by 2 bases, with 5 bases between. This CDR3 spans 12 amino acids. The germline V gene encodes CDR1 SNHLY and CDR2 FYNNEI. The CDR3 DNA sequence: TGTGCCAGCAGTGCGCAGAACTATGGCTACACCTTC. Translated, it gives CASSAQNYGYTF.

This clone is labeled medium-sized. The CDR3 region has the DNA TGTGCCAGCAGCTCTCGACTAGCGGGAGGGTCTGAGCAGTACTTC. Translated: CASSSRLAGGSEQYF. This chain joins TRBV11-2 and TRBJ2-7; 14 bases fit TRBD2. Germline V gives CDR1 SGHAT, CDR2 FQNNGV. V lost 4 bases to trimming and J lost 7 bases; unmatched junction nucleotides: 6. CDR3 length equals 15 residues. Drawing the rest from reference TRBV11-2 and TRBJ2-7, the complete variable domain is EAGVAQSPRYKIIEKRQSVAFWCNPISGHATLYWYQQILGQGPKLLIQFQNNGVVDDSQLPKDRFSAERLKGVDSTLKIQPAKLEDSAVYLCASSSRLAGGSEQYFGPGTRLTVT.

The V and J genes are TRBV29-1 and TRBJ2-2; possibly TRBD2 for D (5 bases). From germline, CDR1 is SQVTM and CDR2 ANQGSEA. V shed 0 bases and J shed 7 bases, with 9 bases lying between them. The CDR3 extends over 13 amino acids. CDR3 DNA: TGCAGCGTTGAAGAGAGCGGAGTCGGGGAGCTGTTTTTT. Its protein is CSVEESGVGELFF.

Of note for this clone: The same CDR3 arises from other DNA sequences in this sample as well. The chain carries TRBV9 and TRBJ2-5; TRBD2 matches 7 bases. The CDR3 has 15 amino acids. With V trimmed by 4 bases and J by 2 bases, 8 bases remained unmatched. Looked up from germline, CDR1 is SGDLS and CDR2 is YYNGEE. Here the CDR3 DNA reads TGTGCCAGCAGCCCCGGCGGCGGGGGACAAGAGACCCAGTACTTC. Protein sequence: CASSPGGGGQETQYF.

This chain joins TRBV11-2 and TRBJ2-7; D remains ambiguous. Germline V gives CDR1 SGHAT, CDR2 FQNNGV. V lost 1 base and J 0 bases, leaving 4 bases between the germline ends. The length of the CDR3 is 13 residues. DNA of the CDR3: TGTGCCAGCAGCTTAGCTAACTCCTACGAGCAGTACTTC. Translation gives CASSLANSYEQYF.

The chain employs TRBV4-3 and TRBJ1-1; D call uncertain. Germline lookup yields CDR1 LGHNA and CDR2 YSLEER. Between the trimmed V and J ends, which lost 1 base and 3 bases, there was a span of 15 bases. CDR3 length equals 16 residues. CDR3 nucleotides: TGCGCCAGCAGCCAAGTGAGAAAAACCGGGGACACTGAAGCTTTCTTT. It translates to CASSQVRKTGDTEAFF.

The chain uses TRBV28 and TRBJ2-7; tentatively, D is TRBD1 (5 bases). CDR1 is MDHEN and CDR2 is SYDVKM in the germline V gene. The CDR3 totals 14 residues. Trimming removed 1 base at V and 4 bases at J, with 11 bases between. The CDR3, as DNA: TGTGCCAGCAGTTTATCAGGGCCCTCTTACGAGCAGTACTTC. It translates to CASSLSGPSYEQYF.

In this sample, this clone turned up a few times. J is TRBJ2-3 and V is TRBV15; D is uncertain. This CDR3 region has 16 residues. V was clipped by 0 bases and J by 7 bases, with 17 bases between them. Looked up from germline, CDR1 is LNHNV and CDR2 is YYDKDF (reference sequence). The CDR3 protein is CATSRDLTVGSHTQYF. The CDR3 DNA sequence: TGTGCCACCAGCAGAGATCTGACTGTCGGATCGCATACGCAGTATTTT.

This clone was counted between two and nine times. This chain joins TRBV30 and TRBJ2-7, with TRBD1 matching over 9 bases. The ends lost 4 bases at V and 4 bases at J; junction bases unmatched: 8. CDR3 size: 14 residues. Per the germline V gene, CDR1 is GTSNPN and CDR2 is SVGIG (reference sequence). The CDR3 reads CAWTPGQGFYEQYF. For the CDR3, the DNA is TGTGCCTGGACGCCGGGACAGGGCTTTTACGAGCAGTACTTC.

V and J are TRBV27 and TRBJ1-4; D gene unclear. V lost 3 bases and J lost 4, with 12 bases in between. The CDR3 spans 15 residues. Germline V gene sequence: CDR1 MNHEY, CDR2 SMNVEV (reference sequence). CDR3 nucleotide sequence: TGTGCCAGCAGTTTTGAGGGTCCCCATAATGAAAAACTGTTTTTT. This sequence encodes CASSFEGPHNEKLFF.

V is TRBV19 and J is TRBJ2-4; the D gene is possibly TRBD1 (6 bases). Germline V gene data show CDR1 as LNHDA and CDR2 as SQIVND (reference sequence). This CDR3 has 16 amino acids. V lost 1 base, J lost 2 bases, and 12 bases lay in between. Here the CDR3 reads CASSIGGLLTKNIQYF. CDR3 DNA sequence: TGTGCCAGTAGTATAGGGGGGCTGCTGACCAAAAACATTCAGTACTTC.

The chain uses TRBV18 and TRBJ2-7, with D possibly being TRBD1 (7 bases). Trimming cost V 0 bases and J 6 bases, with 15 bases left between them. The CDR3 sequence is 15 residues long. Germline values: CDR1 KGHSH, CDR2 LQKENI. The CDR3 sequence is CASSPPKGAGFEQYF. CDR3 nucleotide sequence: TGTGCCAGCTCACCACCGAAGGGGGCGGGATTCGAGCAGTACTTC.

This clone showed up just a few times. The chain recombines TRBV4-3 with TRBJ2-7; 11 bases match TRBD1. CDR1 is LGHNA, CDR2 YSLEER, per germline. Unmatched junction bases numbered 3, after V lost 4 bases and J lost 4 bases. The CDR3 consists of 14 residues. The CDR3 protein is CASSPGQGAYEQYF. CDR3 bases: TGCGCCAGCAGCCCAGGACAGGGGGCTTACGAGCAGTACTTC.

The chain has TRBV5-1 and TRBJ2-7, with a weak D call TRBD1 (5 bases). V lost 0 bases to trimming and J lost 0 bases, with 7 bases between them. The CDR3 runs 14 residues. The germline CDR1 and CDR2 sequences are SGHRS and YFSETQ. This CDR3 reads CASSLGGSSYEQYF. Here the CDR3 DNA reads TGCGCCAGCAGCTTGGGGGGCAGCTCCTACGAGCAGTACTTC.

CDR3 sequence: CASSRQGPPTEAFF. The CDR3 DNA follows: TGTGCCAGCAGCCGACAGGGACCCCCAACTGAAGCTTTCTTT. The chain is built from TRBV9 and TRBJ1-1, with 7 bases identical to TRBD1. The length of the CDR3 is 14 residues. CDR1 SGDLS and CDR2 YYNGEE come from the germline V gene. V lost 4 bases and J lost 5; bases outside the gene matches: 8. Combining the CDR3 with reference TRBV9 and TRBJ1-1 gives the whole variable domain DSGVTQTPKHLITATGQRVTLRCSPRSGDLSVYWYQQSLDQGLQFLIQYYNGEERAKGNILERFSAQQFPDLHSELNLSSLELGDSALYFCASSRQGPPTEAFFGQGTRLTVV.

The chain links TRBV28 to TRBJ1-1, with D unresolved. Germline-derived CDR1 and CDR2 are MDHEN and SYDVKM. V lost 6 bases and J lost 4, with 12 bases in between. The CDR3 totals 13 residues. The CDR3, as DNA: TGTGCCAGCAGGCTAGACTTGGGCACTGAAGCTTTCTTT. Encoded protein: CASRLDLGTEAFF.

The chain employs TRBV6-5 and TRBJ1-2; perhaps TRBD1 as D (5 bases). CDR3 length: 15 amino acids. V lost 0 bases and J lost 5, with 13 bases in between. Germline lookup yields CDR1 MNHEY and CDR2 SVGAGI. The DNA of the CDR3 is TGTGCCAGCAGTTACTCAGGGGCAGGCCTATATGGCTACACCTTC. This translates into CASSYSGAGLYGYTF.